The 10 T cell receptor beta chains presented below share a single source sample, sequenced in a study of cytomegalovirus exposure and HLA in healthy donors. Measured with immunoSEQ multiplex PCR; TCRdb has only the in-frame clones, and not every one. In the table there are 250,000 to 300,000 clones, almost 90% of which are singletons. The sample taken for sequencing was PBMCs. The receptors here all came from a woman between 18 and 30 years old in good health and CMV-seronegative.

The genes are TRBV10-3 and TRBJ1-6, with D perhaps matching TRBD1 (6 bases). V dropped 10 bases and J dropped 0 bases, with 16 bases sitting between them. The CDR3 has 16 amino acids. Germline V gene sequence: CDR1 ENHRY, CDR2 SYGVKD. This CDR3 is CATEQGSSSYNSPLHF. DNA for the CDR3: TGTGCCACAGAACAGGGATCCAGCTCCTATAATTCACCCCTCCACTTT.

The chain couples TRBV7-9 to TRBJ1-2; tentative D call: TRBD1 (6 bases). CDR3 length equals 13 residues. Germline loops: CDR1 SEHNR, CDR2 FQNEAQ (reference sequence). V shed 5 bases and J shed 8 bases, with 15 bases lying between them. CDR3 sequence (DNA): TGTGCCAGCAGCATACAGGGATCCGGGGGCTACACCTTC. Translated: CASSIQGSGGYTF.

The chain uses TRBV7-2 and TRBJ1-1; 9 nucleotides align to TRBD1. Germline CDR1 and CDR2: SGHTA and FQGNSA. V trimming: 4 bases; J trimming: 8 bases; junction bases outside the gene matches: 11. The CDR3 has 15 residues. Here the CDR3 DNA reads TGTGCCAGCAGCTCCCAGGCACAGGGGGCCAACGAAGCTTTCTTT. Its translation: CASSSQAQGANEAFF.

The count of this clone is one. The chain links TRBV6-5 to TRBJ1-2; no reliable D call. V gave up 10 bases and J gave up 8 bases, with 20 bases separating them. The CDR3 runs to 13 residues. The germline V gene encodes CDR1 MNHEY and CDR2 SVGAGI. Written as DNA, the CDR3 is TGTGCCACCGTACGACAAGGAATCTTGGGCTACACCTTC. Its protein product is CATVRQGILGYTF.

The J gene is TRBJ2-7, the V gene TRBV7-6; no definite D call. V gave up 0 bases and J gave up 2 bases, with 11 bases separating them. This CDR3 spans 15 amino acids. CDR1 and CDR2 from the germline V gene are SGHVS and FNYEAQ. This CDR3 is CASSLAAPYAYEQYF. The CDR3 nucleotides are TGTGCCAGCAGCTTAGCCGCGCCATATGCCTACGAGCAGTACTTC.

V usage is TRBV7-2 and J usage is TRBJ1-1, with 10 bases lining up with TRBD1. The CDR3 sequence is 16 residues long. Germline V gene sequence: CDR1 SGHTA, CDR2 FQGNSA. Trimming took 1 base from V and 4 from J; bases not matched to a gene: 6. The CDR3 loop is CASSLERTGGTTEAFF. The DNA for the CDR3 is TGTGCCAGCAGCTTAGAACGGACAGGGGGGACCACTGAAGCTTTCTTT. Full variable domain (rest looked up from reference TRBV7-2 and TRBJ1-1): GAGVSQSPSNKVTEKGKDVELRCDPISGHTALYWYRQSLGQGLEFLIYFQGNSAPDKSGLPSDRFSAERTGGSVSTLTIQRTQQEDSAVYLCASSLERTGGTTEAFFGQGTRLTVV.

This chain joins TRBV10-3 and TRBJ2-1, with D unresolved. V lost 0 bases and J 9 bases, leaving 18 bases between the germline ends. The CDR3 totals 16 residues. CDR1 and CDR2 from the germline V gene are ENHRY and SYGVKD. The CDR3 spells CAISESSWSGLSEQFF. CDR3 sequence (DNA): TGTGCCATCAGTGAGTCGAGTTGGTCCGGGTTAAGTGAGCAGTTCTTC.

The rearrangement uses TRBV19 and TRBJ1-5; D is unclear. The CDR3 is 14 amino acids. The germline gives CDR1 LNHDA, CDR2 SQIVND (reference sequence). V lost 1 base to trimming and J lost 7 bases, with 11 bases between them. In nucleotides, the CDR3 is TGTGCCAGTAGTATAGCGGGGTTTAACCAGCCCCAGCATTTT. This codes for CASSIAGFNQPQHF. The full variable domain, completed using reference TRBV19 and TRBJ1-5, is DGGITQSPKYLFRKEGQNVTLSCEQNLNHDAMYWYRQDPGQGLRLIYYSQIVNDFQKGDIAEGYSVSREKKESFPLTVTSAQKNPTAFYLCASSIAGFNQPQHFGDGTRLSIL.

This chain links TRBV19 with TRBJ2-2; TRBD1 agrees at 7 bases. Germline V gives CDR1 LNHDA, CDR2 SQIVND (reference sequence). CDR3 length: 14 residues. V trimming: 9 bases; J trimming: 2 bases; junction bases outside the gene matches: 6. CDR3 loop: CARRDRPNTGELFF. CDR3 bases: TGTGCCAGAAGGGACAGACCTAACACCGGGGAGCTGTTTTTT.

A single count supports this clone. The chain is built from TRBV27 and TRBJ1-6, with a possible D match to TRBD1 (6 bases). The CDR3 loop spans 19 amino acids. Germline CDR1 and CDR2: MNHEY and SMNVEV (reference sequence). Trimming took 3 bases from V and 0 from J, leaving 18 bases between them. As DNA, the CDR3 is TGTGCCAGCAGTTTCTCGGGCGGACAGTTGAGCTCCTATAATTCACCCCTCCACTTT. Its translation: CASSFSGGQLSSYNSPLHF.